This T cell receptor beta chain was identified during a study of PD-1 blockade in classical Hodgkin lymphoma. This CDR3 has 14 amino acids. Germline V CDR1 and CDR2: MNHEY, SMNVEV (reference sequence). V was clipped by 5 bases and J by 8 bases; unmatched bases: 7. This clone was detected a few times. Its target is not known. Some clones are missing from TCRdb's copy, which holds only in-frame ones; the method was immunoSEQ multiplex PCR. The data show 17,000 or so clones, roughly 90% seen once. Indicated time point: newly diagnosed, previously untreated cHL patient sample. Study-wide results and limits: Factors driving the repertoire differences, possibly disease activity or prior therapy, remain undefined. Reported baseline diversity: healthy donors highest, relapsed/refractory patients lowest.

The receptor was derived from a human donor with classical Hodgkin lymphoma. Sequenced sample: peripheral blood mononuclear cells (PBMCs). The chain carries TRBV27 and TRBJ1-5, with 9 nucleotides matching TRBD1. The CDR3 loop reads CASSTDRGGKPQHF. The CDR3 DNA sequence: TGTGCCAGCAGTACAGACAGGGGGGGAAAGCCCCAGCATTTT.